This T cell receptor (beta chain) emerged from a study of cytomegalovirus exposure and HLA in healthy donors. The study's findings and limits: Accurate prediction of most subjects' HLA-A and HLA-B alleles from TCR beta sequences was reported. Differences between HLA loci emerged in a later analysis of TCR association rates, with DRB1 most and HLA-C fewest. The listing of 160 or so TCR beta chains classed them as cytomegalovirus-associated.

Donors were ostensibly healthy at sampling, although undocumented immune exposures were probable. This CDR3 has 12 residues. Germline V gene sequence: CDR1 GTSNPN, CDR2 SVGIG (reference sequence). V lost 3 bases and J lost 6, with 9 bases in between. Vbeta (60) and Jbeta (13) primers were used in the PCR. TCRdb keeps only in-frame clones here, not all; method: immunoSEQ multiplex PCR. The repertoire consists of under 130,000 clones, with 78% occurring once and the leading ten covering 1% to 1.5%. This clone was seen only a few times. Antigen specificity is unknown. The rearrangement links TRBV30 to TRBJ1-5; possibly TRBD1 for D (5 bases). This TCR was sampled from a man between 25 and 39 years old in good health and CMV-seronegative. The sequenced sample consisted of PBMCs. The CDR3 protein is CAWRGLGQPQHF. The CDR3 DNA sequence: TGTGCCTGGAGGGGGCTCGGTCAGCCCCAGCATTTT.